Sequencing of this T cell receptor beta chain was carried out in a study of T cell responses to AZD1222 COVID-19 vaccine. The method was immunoSEQ multiplex PCR; TCRdb's version includes in-frame clones alone and lacks a portion of them. Of about 31,000 clones detected, over 75% appear once; the ten largest clones hold around 15%. V was clipped by 2 bases and J by 2 bases, with 15 bases between them. CDR1 is SGHRS and CDR2 is YFSETQ in the germline V gene. The CDR3 has 16 amino acids. The J gene is TRBJ2-3, the V gene TRBV5-1, with D perhaps given as TRBD1 or TRBD2 (5 bases each). This sequence originates from an adult who received the AZD1222 COVID-19 vaccine. The specimen was peripheral blood, collected 28 days after the second AZD1222 dose. The CDR3 is CASSFTPDGATDTQYF. The CDR3 DNA is TGCGCCAGCAGCTTCACCCCCGACGGGGCCACAGATACGCAGTATTTT.